The present entry profiles one T cell receptor beta chain with its context. The antigen remains unidentified. Both about-4-week and about-12-week second-dose recipients were combined. CDR1 LGHDT and CDR2 YNNKEL come from the germline V gene (reference sequence). The CDR3 spans 13 residues. Trimming left V 1 base short and J 5 bases short, with 7 bases between. This entry is derived from a study of T cell responses to AZD1222 COVID-19 vaccine. Study-wide results and caveats: Among AZD1222 vaccinees, only 5 to 7 were seropositive at baseline.

Sequencing was performed with immunoSEQ multiplex PCR; in TCRdb, only in-frame clones are kept and a portion is missing. The data hold over 120,000 clones, with 86% observed a single time. The genes are TRBV3-1 (or the pseudogene TRBV3-2) and TRBJ2-3; D gene uncertain. This TCR was sampled from an adult who received the AZD1222 COVID-19 vaccine. The material was peripheral blood, obtained 28 days after the second AZD1222 dose. CDR3 coding DNA: TGTGCCAGCAGCCAAGTCGATGGAGATACGCAGTATTTT. Protein sequence: CASSQVDGDTQYF.